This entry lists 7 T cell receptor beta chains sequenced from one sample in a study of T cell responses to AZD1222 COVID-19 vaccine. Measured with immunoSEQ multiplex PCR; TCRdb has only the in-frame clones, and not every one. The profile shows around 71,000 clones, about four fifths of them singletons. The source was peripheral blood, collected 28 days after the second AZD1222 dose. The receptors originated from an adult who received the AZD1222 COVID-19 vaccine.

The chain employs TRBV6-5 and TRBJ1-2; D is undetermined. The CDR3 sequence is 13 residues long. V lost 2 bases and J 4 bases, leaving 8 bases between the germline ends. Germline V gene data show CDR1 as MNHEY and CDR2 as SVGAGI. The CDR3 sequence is CASSYPGTYGYTF. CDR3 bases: TGTGCCAGCAGTTACCCGGGTACCTATGGCTACACCTTC.

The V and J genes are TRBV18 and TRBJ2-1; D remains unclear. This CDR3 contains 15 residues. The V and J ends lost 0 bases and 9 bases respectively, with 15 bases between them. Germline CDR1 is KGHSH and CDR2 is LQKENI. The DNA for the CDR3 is TGTGCCAGCTCACCACCCTTAGCCGTAGGTAGTGAGCAGTTCTTC. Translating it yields CASSPPLAVGSEQFF.

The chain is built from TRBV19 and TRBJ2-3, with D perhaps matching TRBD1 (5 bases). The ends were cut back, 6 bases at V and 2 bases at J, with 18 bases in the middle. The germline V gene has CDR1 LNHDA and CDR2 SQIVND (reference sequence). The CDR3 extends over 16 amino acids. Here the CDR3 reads CASSTSGQGFTDTQYF. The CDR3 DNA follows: TGTGCCAGTAGCACAAGTGGGCAGGGATTCACAGATACGCAGTATTTT.

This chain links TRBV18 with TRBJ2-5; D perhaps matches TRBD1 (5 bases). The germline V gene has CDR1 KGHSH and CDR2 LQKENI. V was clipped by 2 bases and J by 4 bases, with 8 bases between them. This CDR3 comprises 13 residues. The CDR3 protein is CASSPGAGETQYF. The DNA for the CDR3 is TGTGCCAGCTCACCAGGGGCAGGAGAGACCCAGTACTTC.

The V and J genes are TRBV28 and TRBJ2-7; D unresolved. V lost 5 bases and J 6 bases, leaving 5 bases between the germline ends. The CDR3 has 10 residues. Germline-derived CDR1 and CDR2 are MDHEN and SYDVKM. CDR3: CASSVREQYF. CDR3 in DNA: TGTGCCAGCAGTGTACGCGAGCAGTACTTC.

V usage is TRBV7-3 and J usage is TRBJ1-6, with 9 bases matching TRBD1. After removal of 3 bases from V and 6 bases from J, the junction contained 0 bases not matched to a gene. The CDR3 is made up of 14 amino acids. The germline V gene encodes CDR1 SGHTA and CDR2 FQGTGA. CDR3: CASSLDRGNSPLHF. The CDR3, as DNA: TGTGCCAGCAGCTTGGACAGGGGTAATTCACCCCTCCACTTT.

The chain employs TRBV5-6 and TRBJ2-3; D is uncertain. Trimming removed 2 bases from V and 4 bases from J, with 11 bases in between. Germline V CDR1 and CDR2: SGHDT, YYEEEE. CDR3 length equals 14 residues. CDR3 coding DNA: TGTGCCAGCAGCTTTCTGCTGGGTCCAGATACGCAGTATTTT. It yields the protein CASSFLLGPDTQYF.